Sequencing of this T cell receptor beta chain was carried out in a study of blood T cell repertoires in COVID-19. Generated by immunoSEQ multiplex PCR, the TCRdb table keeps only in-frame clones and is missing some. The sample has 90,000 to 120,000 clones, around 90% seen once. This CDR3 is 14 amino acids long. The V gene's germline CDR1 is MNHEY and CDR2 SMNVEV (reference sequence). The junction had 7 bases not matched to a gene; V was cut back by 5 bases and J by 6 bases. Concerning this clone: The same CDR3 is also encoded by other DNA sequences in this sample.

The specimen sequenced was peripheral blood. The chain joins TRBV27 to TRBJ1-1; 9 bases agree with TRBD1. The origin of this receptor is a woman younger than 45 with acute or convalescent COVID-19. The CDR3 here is CASSHRQGVAEAFF. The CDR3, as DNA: TGTGCCAGCAGTCATCGACAGGGGGTCGCTGAAGCTTTCTTT.